This T cell receptor beta chain was identified in a study of blood T cell repertoires in COVID-19 (dated by TCRdb to 2018 to 2020). About the study as a whole: The collaborator samples originated in the United States, Italy and Spain and spanned the acute and convalescent phases of COVID-19. The sample metadata nearly always contained a de-identified subject ID, COVID-19 status, age in years and sex. Samples came from the ongoing ImmuneRACE study (first 160 participants) plus 1,254 subjects from 6 global collaborators. Where HLA class I and class II types were available, the types were taken from metadata supplied by the sample provider, not from assay-based typing. Subjects who had been exposed to COVID-19, were actively infected with it, or had recovered from it provided the deeply sampled blood TCRbeta repertoires that made up the dataset. The repertoires were released in a freely available public database intended as a resource for research on the immune response to SARS-CoV-2. The material from the prospective study consisted of cDNA or gDNA derived from T cells, B-cell-depleted T cells, or PBMCs.

Enrolling through a virtual design, the prospective study's participants ranged in age from roughly 18 to 89 years and lived across roughly 24 United States geographic areas. In the prospective study, cohorts were assigned on the basis of participant-reported clinical history obtained from a screening survey and a study questionnaire. In the prospective study, whole blood, serum and a nasopharyngeal or oropharyngeal swab were collected from each participant by mobile phlebotomists. Additional blood draws and questionnaires over an approximately two-month period could optionally be provided by prospective study participants. Prospective study blood samples were shipped either frozen or at room temperature before DNA extraction. The paper as a whole reports these results and caveats: Clinical and demographic metadata were provided uncurated, with the amount varying by source and participant.

TCRbeta CDR3 regions were amplified from genomic DNA by means of the immunoSEQ Assay, a bias-controlled multiplex PCR. The original pipeline was this. Nucleated cell counts per sample were estimated from amplification of reference gene primers within the assay. Sequence reads were collapsed and filtered to measure the absolute abundance of every unique TCRbeta CDR3 rearrangement. Productive Simpson clonality was computed per sample as the square root of Simpson's diversity index over productive rearrangements. TCRdb provides this immuneACCESS table in a form limited to in-frame rearrangements. Some clones are lacking; in checked studies, under half of them reflect an unresolved V gene, and why the rest are absent is not known. D and trimming come from the DNA, and the V and J calls and clone size come from that table. In all, the sample holds hundreds of thousands of clones, and about 88% of those were seen once. The ten top clones hold approximately 4.3% of the sample.

In regard to this clone: Its recognized antigen is unknown. Nothing much larger sits one base from this clone, and base qualities are not available.

CDR3 length: 16 amino acids, cysteine to phenylalanine. Of the read, only the CDR3 DNA is kept; its 48 bases are in frame from base 1. Clipping removes 1 base from V and 0 bases from J, with 4 as the unmatched junction base count. CDR1 and CDR2, looked up from the germline V gene, are SGDLS and YYNGEE. The V gene is TRBV9 and the J gene is TRBJ2-3; the junction holds 8 bases that match TRBD2. Sequences were obtained from PBMCs or T cells enriched from blood (not recorded which). The sequence derives from a man aged 30 to 45 with acute COVID-19. The sequence in DNA is TGTGCCAGCAGCGTACAAGCGGGAGCCAGCACAGATACGCAGTATTTT. It specifies CASSVQAGASTDTQYF.